The 10 T cell receptor beta chains below were found in one sample sequenced in a study of cytomegalovirus exposure and HLA in healthy donors. Researchers ran the PCR with 60 Vbeta and 13 Jbeta primers. Sequencing used immunoSEQ multiplex PCR; TCRdb keeps in-frame clones, though not all of them. The sample shows 200,000 to 300,000 clones, just under 85% of them seen only once. The sample was PBMCs. Receptors were obtained from a woman in her thirties or forties in good health and CMV-seropositive.

The chain recombines TRBV18 with TRBJ1-1, with 10 bases aligning to TRBD1. The germline V gene encodes CDR1 KGHSH and CDR2 LQKENI. The ends lost 5 bases at V and 4 bases at J; junction bases unmatched: 10. CDR3 length: 16 amino acids. The CDR3 DNA reads as TGTGCCAGCTCATTCGCGGGGACAGGGGTTCCCACTGAAGCTTTCTTT. Translating gives CASSFAGTGVPTEAFF.

Of note for this clone: Within the sample, other DNA sequences also encode this same CDR3. J is TRBJ1-5 and V is TRBV5-6; 7 bases match TRBD1. The ends lost 0 bases at V and 2 bases at J; junction bases unmatched: 2. Germline lookup yields CDR1 SGHDT and CDR2 YYEEEE. This CDR3 spans 15 amino acids. The CDR3 region is CASSLVGTGNQPQHF. In nucleotides, the CDR3 is TGTGCCAGCAGCTTGGTCGGGACAGGCAATCAGCCCCAGCATTTT. The entire variable domain, with the rest obtained from reference TRBV5-6 and TRBJ1-5, is as follows: DAGVTQSPTHLIKTRGQQVTLRCSPKSGHDTVSWYQQALGQGPQFIFQYYEEEERQRGNFPDRFSGHQFPNYSSELNVNALLLGDSALYLCASSLVGTGNQPQHFGDGTRLSIL.

A few counts support this clone. V usage is TRBV13 and J usage is TRBJ1-4; D not certain. The V and J ends lost 3 bases and 7 bases respectively, with 12 bases between them. The CDR3 extends over 14 amino acids. CDR1 and CDR2 from the germline V gene are PRHDT and FYEKMQ (reference sequence). CDR3 sequence (DNA): TGTGCCAGCAGCTTGTCCCTGGGGAGTGAAAAACTGTTTTTT. Its protein is CASSLSLGSEKLFF.

V is TRBV11-3 and J is TRBJ2-3; D is ambiguous. CDR3 length: 17 amino acids. The germline V gene has CDR1 SGHNT and CDR2 YENEEA. V was cut by 1 base and J by 0 bases, with 14 bases left in between. CDR3 sequence reads: CASSLAPRLSSTDTQYF. For the CDR3, the DNA is TGTGCCAGCAGCTTAGCCCCACGACTTTCTAGCACAGATACGCAGTATTTT.

This sequence joins TRBV2 and TRBJ2-1; 10 bases line up with TRBD2. The germline CDR1 and CDR2 sequences are SNHLY and FYNNEI. V was clipped by 7 bases and J by 4 bases; unmatched bases: 10. The CDR3 contains 16 residues. The CDR3 reads CASTGTGTSEYNEQFF. The CDR3 DNA reads as TGTGCCAGCACAGGGACCGGGACTAGCGAGTACAATGAGCAGTTCTTC.

The chain has TRBV9 and TRBJ2-7; 16 bases fit TRBD2. There are 18 residues in the CDR3. In germline, CDR1 is SGDLS, CDR2 YYNGEE. J lost 2 bases, V lost 3 bases, and 8 bases had no gene match. The CDR3 here is CASSADWGLAGGPYEQYF. CDR3 nucleotide sequence: TGTGCCAGCAGCGCAGATTGGGGACTAGCGGGAGGGCCCTACGAGCAGTACTTC.

The chain recombines TRBV7-8 with TRBJ2-1, with 8 bases that match TRBD1. The junction had 6 bases not matched to a gene; V was cut back by 5 bases and J by 3 bases. The CDR3 covers 15 residues. Germline V gene lookup returns CDR1 SGHVS and CDR2 FQNEAQ. CDR3 residues: CASSRAGTGYNEQFF. The CDR3 bases are TGTGCCAGCAGCAGGGCCGGGACAGGCTACAATGAGCAGTTCTTC.

This clone appeared once. This rearrangement joins TRBV5-1 to TRBJ2-7, with D tentatively TRBD1 (6 bases). Trimming cost V 7 bases and J 2 bases, with 13 bases left between them. CDR3 length equals 13 residues. Germline CDR1 is SGHRS and CDR2 is YFSETQ. The CDR3 region has the DNA TGCGCCAGCGGGGGCCAGGGGCCCTACGAGCAGTACTTC. Protein: CASGGQGPYEQYF. Variable domain in full (rest from reference TRBV5-1 and TRBJ2-7): KAGVTQTPRYLIKTRGQQVTLSCSPISGHRSVSWYQQTPGQGLQFLFEYFSETQRNKGNFPGRFSGRQFSNSRSEMNVSTLELGDSALYLCASGGQGPYEQYFGPGTRLTVT.

The CDR3 region is CASSLDGQGLSGNTIYF. The CDR3 DNA reads TGCGCCAGCAGCTTGGACGGACAGGGGCTTAGTGGAAACACCATATATTTT. This sequence joins TRBV5-1 and TRBJ1-3, with 9 bases matching TRBD1. Germline values: CDR1 SGHRS, CDR2 YFSETQ. This CDR3 is 17 amino acids long. J lost 3 bases, V lost 0 bases, and 7 bases had no gene match. Full variable domain (outside the CDR3, taken from reference TRBV5-1 and TRBJ1-3): KAGVTQTPRYLIKTRGQQVTLSCSPISGHRSVSWYQQTPGQGLQFLFEYFSETQRNKGNFPGRFSGRQFSNSRSEMNVSTLELGDSALYLCASSLDGQGLSGNTIYFGEGSWLTVV.

The chain uses TRBV7-2 and TRBJ2-7; 10 bases match TRBD1. In germline, CDR1 is SGHTA, CDR2 FQGNSA. The CDR3 is 15 amino acids. Trimming cost V 6 bases and J 2 bases; bases outside gene matches: 7. CDR3 coding DNA: TGTGCCAGCAGACAGGACAGGGGGACGACCTACGAGCAGTACTTC. Its translation is CASRQDRGTTYEQYF.